This T cell receptor beta chain was documented in a study of T cell responses to AZD1222 COVID-19 vaccine. Libraries were prepared by immunoSEQ multiplex PCR; TCRdb keeps only in-frame clonotypes and omits some of them. The table includes under 200,000 clones, about nine tenths detected once. V lost 1 base and J 4 bases, leaving 12 bases between the germline ends. There are 15 residues in the CDR3. Germline CDR1 reads SNHLY; CDR2 reads FYNNEI. This specimen was peripheral blood, taken on day 0 of AZD1222 vaccination. V is TRBV2 and J is TRBJ2-3; no firm D call. This TCR was recovered from an adult in good health. Here the CDR3 reads CASSEGPPPPDTQYF. The CDR3 nucleotides are TGTGCCAGCAGTGAAGGCCCGCCCCCACCAGATACGCAGTATTTT.